This T cell receptor (beta chain) was identified in a study of T cell clones after liver transplantation (dated by TCRdb to between 2018 and 2021). In terms of the full investigation: ITN030ST, the source of the samples, was a randomized trial that attempted immunosuppression withdrawal within 2 years of liver transplantation. After a pre-transplant mixed lymphocyte reaction, TCRbeta sequencing was used to pinpoint donor-reactive T cell clones, which were subsequently tracked in post-transplant blood. As an antigen-independent comparator for donor-reactive sequences, third party-reactive TCRbeta sequences were also identified from pre-transplant MLRs. Three of the eight recipients were HCV-positive; the others were transplanted for non-autoimmune, non-viral indications. Subjects received no induction therapy and standard immunosuppression until randomization at 12-24 months post-transplant. To count as tolerant, a recipient had to stay completely off immunosuppression for at least one year without liver enzymes climbing beyond twice the upper limit of normal. Blood samples were collected pre-transplant, pre-randomization before withdrawal, and post-randomization after either full withdrawal or failed withdrawal. Of the 8 liver transplant recipients making up the studied cohort, 3 were classified as tolerant and 5 as non-tolerant. On the study overall, not on this receptor specifically: When repertoire turnover was accounted for, significantly reduced detection of donor-reactive sequences was found in 7 of 8 subjects for CD4 and in 8 of 8 subjects for CD8. Circulating donor-reactive CD4 TCRbeta sequences fell significantly post-transplant in 5 of 8 subjects, irrespective of tolerance or HCV status. The decline in donor-reactive sequences exceeded the decline in third party-reactive sequences, suggesting partial antigen-specific deletion that was unrelated to withdrawal success. The conclusions were considered preliminary, being limited by small, heterogeneous patient numbers and non-standardized post-transplant time points. Because allograft tissue specimens were not available, migration of donor-reactive T cells into the graft, rather than deletion, may have occurred. Low numbers of available donor cells limited the measurable donor-reactive repertoire in two subjects.

Thawed unstimulated PBMCs were stained for CD3, CD4 and CD8 and FACS-sorted into CD3+CD4+ and CD3+CD8+ populations. Randomization to immunosuppression withdrawal applied to every one of the 8 studied subjects. The Qiagen DNeasy Blood and Tissue Kit was used for isolation of genomic DNA. As to this clone: This clone's antigen is unknown. Base qualities are not at hand, and no much larger clone is one base apart.

High-throughput TCRbeta CDR3 sequencing of frozen genomic DNA was performed by immunoSEQ, including PCR amplification, mapping, bias correction and internal controls. Turning to the authors' computational methods: Productive rearrangements were kept, and unique TCRbeta sequences were defined by CDR3 nucleotide sequence plus V and J gene. A sequence counted as donor-reactive only if the sequence showed at least 5-fold expansion in CFSE-low cells compared with unstimulated pre-transplant cells and had a frequency of at least 0.01%. Minimum frequency thresholds were set for each subject on the basis of the unstimulated sample with the lowest template count, so that a detection power of at least 90% was ensured. Jensen-Shannon divergence between the top 1000 TCRbeta sequences after and before transplant was used to measure repertoire turnover. Changes in detection of donor-reactive sequences were tested with two-sided Fisher's exact tests. Entries here come from immuneACCESS through TCRdb and include only in-frame sequences with V and J called. Some clones fail to appear in such tables; in the studies checked, an unresolved V gene covers under half of the shortfall, and the cause of the remainder is unknown. Clone size and V and J calls were adopted from that table, with D and trimming inferred from the DNA. This sample comprises about 80,000 clones, about 84% of them detected only once. About 0.45% of the sample rests with the top ten.

Including cysteine and phenylalanine, the CDR3 has 11 amino acids. Only the CDR3 DNA is retained, 33 bases long and in frame from the first base. V is shortened by 3 bases, J by 4 bases, and the region joining them spans 4 bases. Reading the germline V gene (reference sequence) gives CDR1 DFQATT and CDR2 SNEGSKA. The sequence was collected from a human patient who received a liver transplant. A transplant means some T cells may be of graft donor rather than patient origin. The source was CD4+ T cells from blood, collected approximately 3.5 years after liver transplant. The rearranged segments are TRBV20-1 and TRBJ1-5, with the D gene uncertain. CDR3 loop: CSASMNQPQHF. At the DNA level, the sequence is TGCAGTGCTAGTATGAATCAGCCCCAGCATTTT.